The 21 T cell receptor beta chains reported below all come from one sample, sequenced in a study of regulatory T cells in long-lasting Graves disease. TCR beta libraries were built with iRepertoire HTBI primers and Arm-PCR of CDR3 regions. Using its own MiXCR run on the multiplex PCR reads, TCRdb lists one record per CDR3 protein. This sample has about 530,000 distinct CDR3 sequences; 15% to 20% occur once, and the top ten carry approximately 25%. The time point here: newly diagnosed GD, antithyroid drugs for less than 3 months. PBMCs were the source of the RNA used for TCR sequencing. This same sample was also taken into another study, of T cells in Graves' hyperthyroidism and ophthalmopathy.

Here the sequenced sample was peripheral blood mononuclear cells (PBMCs), taken at new diagnosis, from a patient treated with antithyroid drugs. The receptors derive from a woman aged 35-65 years with Graves disease.

This clonotype was counted only a few times. The CDR3 spells CASSYRQPTGDQYF. The DNA for the CDR3 is TGTGCCAGCAGTTACCGACAGCCCACTGGCGACCAGTACTTC. This chain links TRBV6-9 with TRBJ2-5; TRBD1 is a possible D gene (5 bases). The V end was cut by 3 bases, the J end by 10 bases, with 18 bases between. This CDR3 has 14 residues. In germline, CDR1 is MNHGY, CDR2 SVAAGI.

This clonotype was found many times. The rearrangement links TRBV6-5 to TRBJ1-2; the match to TRBD1 covers 9 bases. Germline trimming cut 2 bases from V and 6 bases from J; bases unmatched to any gene: 16. There are 18 residues in the CDR3. CDR1 and CDR2 (germline): MNHEY, SVGAGI. CDR3 residues: CASSYPLGQGQATDGYTF. The CDR3 DNA reads as TGTGCCAGCAGTTACCCCCTCGGACAGGGGCAAGCGACGGATGGCTACACCTTC.

In this sample, this clonotype turned up many times. J is TRBJ1-4 and V is TRBV2; D unclear. V lost 1 base to trimming and J lost 5 bases, with 8 bases between them. The CDR3 consists of 14 residues. The germline CDR1 and CDR2 sequences are SNHLY and FYNNEI. CDR3 protein: CASSEVGRNEKLFF. As DNA, the CDR3 is TGTGCCAGCAGTGAAGTGGGCCGGAATGAAAAACTGTTTTTT.

The genes are TRBV11-2 and TRBJ2-1; 13 nucleotides line up with TRBD2. The J call may be wrong; the DNA end is better matched by TRBJ2-5. The CDR3 has 17 amino acids. Germline values: CDR1 SGHAT, CDR2 FQNNGV. The CDR3 loop is CASSLSGLAGVQETQYF. CDR3 coding DNA: TGTGCCAGCAGCCTAAGCGGACTAGCGGGGGTCCAAGAGACCCAGTACTTC.

The sample holds many counts of this clonotype. The gene calls are TRBV11-2 and TRBJ2-7; 8 bases line up with TRBD2. This CDR3 has 15 amino acids. V trimming: 7 bases; J trimming: 0 bases; junction bases outside the gene matches: 8. Germline loops: CDR1 SGHAT, CDR2 FQNNGV. CDR3 sequence: CASTSLRGDSYEQYF. The CDR3 nucleotides are TGTGCCAGCACCTCTCTGCGGGGGGACTCCTACGAGCAGTACTTC. Combining the CDR3 with reference TRBV11-2 and TRBJ2-7 gives the whole variable domain EAGVAQSPRYKIIEKRQSVAFWCNPISGHATLYWYQQILGQGPKLLIQFQNNGVVDDSQLPKDRFSAERLKGVDSTLKIQPAKLEDSAVYLCASTSLRGDSYEQYFGPGTRLTVT.

Turning to this clonotype: This could be a read error, since a much larger clone is one nucleotide away. This chain joins TRBV6-1 and TRBJ2-7; unclear D gene. Germline V gives CDR1 MNHNS, CDR2 SASEGT. The ends were cut back, 8 bases at V and 3 bases at J, with 11 bases in the middle. The CDR3 is 12 amino acids. The CDR3 reads CASGGDHYEQYF. The DNA of the CDR3 is TGTGCCAGCGGCGGCGACCACTACGAGCAGTACTTC.

This clonotype was counted between two and nine times. The chain is built from TRBV9 and TRBJ2-7; 8 bases are shared with TRBD1. Germline V CDR1 and CDR2: SGDLS, YYNGEE. The CDR3 has 15 residues. The V segment lost 3 bases and the J segment 5 bases; nucleotides outside the gene matches: 10. CDR3 sequence (DNA): TGTGCCAGCAGCGCCCTCCCAGACAGGGGCAACGAGCAGTACTTC. Translated: CASSALPDRGNEQYF.

In its sample, this clonotype was seen many times. CDR3 loop: CASSEGRGGNEQFF. The CDR3 DNA is TGTGCCAGCAGTGAAGGGCGGGGGGGCAATGAGCAGTTCTTC. The gene calls are TRBV2 and TRBJ2-1, with 9 bases aligning to TRBD2. In germline, CDR1 is SNHLY, CDR2 FYNNEI. The CDR3 is 14 amino acids. V shed 1 base and J 6 bases; nucleotides not matched to a gene: 1.

V and J are TRBV20-1 and TRBJ2-7; D is possibly TRBD1 or TRBD2 (5 bases each). Trimming left V 1 base short and J 4 bases short, with 20 bases between. CDR3 size: 16 residues. The germline CDR1 and CDR2 sequences are DFQATT and SNEGSKA (reference sequence). The CDR3 region is CSARGGGKGLSYEQYF. The CDR3 nucleotides read TGCAGTGCTAGAGGTGGGGGAAAGGGCCTCTCGTACGAGCAGTACTTC.

This clonotype was counted only a few times. The rearrangement links TRBV6-5 to TRBJ2-2, with D maybe TRBD1 (7 bases). Trimming left V 4 bases short and J 4 bases short, with 19 bases between. Germline V CDR1 and CDR2: MNHEY, SVGAGI. CDR3 length: 17 amino acids. CDR3 nucleotides: TGTGCCAGCAGTTTGGCGGGACAGACTATTACCACCGGGGAGCTGTTTTTT. Its translation is CASSLAGQTITTGELFF.

The chain is built from TRBV5-4 and TRBJ2-5; 15 positions match TRBD2. Trimming cost V 4 bases and J 5 bases; bases outside gene matches: 9. The CDR3 runs 17 residues. Germline V gives CDR1 SGHNT, CDR2 YYREEE (reference sequence). The DNA for the CDR3 is TGTGCCAGCAGCCCCGGACTAGCGGGGGGGCCGGAGGAGACCCAGTACTTC. The encoded protein is CASSPGLAGGPEETQYF.

The genes are TRBV5-1 and TRBJ1-1; D possibly corresponds to TRBD1 (5 bases). This CDR3 has 15 residues. The V gene lost 0 bases and the J gene lost 1 base, with 10 bases spanning the gap. CDR1 is SGHRS and CDR2 is YFSETQ in the germline V gene. The CDR3 protein is CASSLGGGQNTEAFF. As DNA, the CDR3 is TGCGCCAGCAGCTTGGGTGGCGGACAGAACACTGAAGCTTTCTTT. Combining the CDR3 with reference TRBV5-1 and TRBJ1-1 gives the whole variable domain KAGVTQTPRYLIKTRGQQVTLSCSPISGHRSVSWYQQTPGQGLQFLFEYFSETQRNKGNFPGRFSGRQFSNSRSEMNVSTLELGDSALYLCASSLGGGQNTEAFFGQGTRLTVV.

This chain links TRBV25-1 with TRBJ1-1; weak D call: TRBD1 (5 bases). The CDR3 consists of 13 residues. CDR1 and CDR2 from the germline V gene are MGHDK and SYGVNS. The V and J ends lost 2 bases and 5 bases respectively, with 9 bases between them. CDR3 nucleotides: TGTGCCAGCAGTGAACCGGGGCGGACTGAAGCTTTCTTT. Its translation is CASSEPGRTEAFF. Variable domain in full (rest from reference TRBV25-1 and TRBJ1-1): EADIYQTPRYLVIGTGKKITLECSQTMGHDKMYWYQQDPGMELHLIHYSYGVNSTEKGDLSSESTVSRIRTEHFPLTLESARPSHTSQYLCASSEPGRTEAFFGQGTRLTVV.

The chain recombines TRBV20-1 with TRBJ2-3; a possible D gene is TRBD2 (5 bases). V lost 4 bases and J 6 bases, leaving 11 bases between the germline ends. CDR1 is DFQATT and CDR2 is SNEGSKA in the germline V gene (reference sequence). This CDR3 contains 12 residues. Here the CDR3 reads CSATGYRDTQYF. Written as DNA, the CDR3 is TGCAGTGCTACGGGGTATCGGGATACGCAGTATTTT.

The sample holds many counts of this clonotype. The gene calls are TRBV12-3 or TRBV12-4 and TRBJ2-7; a weak D match, TRBD2 (6 bases). V lost 4 bases and J lost 4, with 14 bases in between. CDR3 size: 14 residues. CDR3 protein: CASSSSVWSYEQYF. The DNA of the CDR3 is TGTGCCAGCAGTTCTAGCGTTTGGTCGTACGAGCAGTACTTC.

This clonotype was seen many times. The J gene is TRBJ2-1, the V gene TRBV12-3 or TRBV12-4, with 7 bases lining up with TRBD1. The CDR3 contains 16 residues. With V trimmed by 3 bases and J by 8 bases, 13 bases remained unmatched. In nucleotides, the CDR3 is TGTGCCAGCAGTTTCCAGGGAAGGGGTACAGGGGATGAGCAGTTCTTC. Its protein is CASSFQGRGTGDEQFF.

A note on this clonotype: A much more abundant neighbour one base away suggests this may be a read error. The chain couples TRBV3-1 to TRBJ2-7, with D possibly matching TRBD2 (6 bases). Germline V CDR1 and CDR2: LGHDT, YNNKEL (reference sequence). The CDR3 spans 15 residues. The V and J ends lost 3 bases and 2 bases respectively, with 14 bases between them. CDR3 in amino acids: CASSHGLTPAYEQYF. The CDR3 bases are TGTGCCAGCAGCCACGGACTAACCCCCGCCTACGAGCAGTACTTC.

This clonotype has at least ten counts. The V and J genes are TRBV3-1 and TRBJ1-2; D not resolved. This CDR3 has 15 amino acids. Germline-derived CDR1 and CDR2 are LGHDT and YNNKEL (reference sequence). With 1 base removed from V and 8 bases from J, the gap between germline ends came to 17 bases. CDR3 sequence: CASSQGGQAGRGYTF. The DNA of the CDR3 is TGTGCCAGCAGCCAAGGCGGGCAGGCCGGACGAGGCTACACCTTC. Based on the CDR3 plus reference TRBV3-1 and TRBJ1-2, the full variable domain is DTAVSQTPKYLVTQMGNDKSIKCEQNLGHDTMYWYKQDSKKFLKIMFSYNNKELIINETVPNRFSPKSPDKAHLNLHINSLELGDSAVYFCASSQGGQAGRGYTFGSGTRLTVV.

This clonotype showed up just a few times. The rearrangement joins TRBV7-8 to TRBJ1-2; no clear D. V was pared by 5 bases and J by 0 bases, with 28 bases between. Germline CDR1 SGHVS, CDR2 FQNEAQ. This CDR3 comprises 20 residues. As DNA, the CDR3 is TGTGCCAGCAGCGGTTTAGGGCAGCGAAATAGCTTGAAATCTAACTATGGCTACACCTTC. Protein sequence: CASSGLGQRNSLKSNYGYTF.

V usage is TRBV20-1 and J usage is TRBJ2-1; D not resolved. This CDR3 is built from 14 residues. Germline lookup yields CDR1 DFQATT and CDR2 SNEGSKA (reference sequence). The V and J ends lost 1 base and 0 bases respectively, with 7 bases between them. The CDR3 protein is CSARAPTSYNEQFF. CDR3 in DNA: TGCAGTGCTAGAGCACCGACCTCCTACAATGAGCAGTTCTTC.

This clonotype appeared many times. This chain joins TRBV20-1 and TRBJ2-5; D unresolved. Between the trimmed V and J ends, which lost 3 bases and 3 bases, there was a span of 8 bases. The CDR3 sequence is 12 residues long. Germline V gene data show CDR1 as DFQATT and CDR2 as SNEGSKA (reference sequence). The CDR3 is CSARLLEETQYF. The CDR3 coding sequence is TGCAGTGCTAGGCTCCTCGAAGAGACCCAGTACTTC.